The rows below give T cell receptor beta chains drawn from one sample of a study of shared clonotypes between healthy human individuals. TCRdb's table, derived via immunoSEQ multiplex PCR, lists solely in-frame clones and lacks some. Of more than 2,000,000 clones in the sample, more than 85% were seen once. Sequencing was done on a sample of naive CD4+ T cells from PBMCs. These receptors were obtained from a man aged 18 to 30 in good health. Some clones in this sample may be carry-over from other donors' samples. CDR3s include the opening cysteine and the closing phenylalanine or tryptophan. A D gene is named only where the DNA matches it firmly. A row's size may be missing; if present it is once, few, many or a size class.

CASSTIQGSGNSPLHF | TGTGCCAGCAGTACCATACAGGGTAGTGGTAATTCACCCCTCCACTTT | - | TRBJ1-6 | TRBV28 | 16 | -
CASIRDTTFLTNEKLFF | TGTGCCAGCATAAGGGACACTACTTTCTTAACTAATGAAAAACTGTTTTTT | - | TRBJ1-4 | TRBV2 | 17 | -
CASSLVQGQSSTDTQYF | TGCGCCAGCAGCTTGGTGCAGGGCCAGTCGAGCACAGATACGCAGTATTTT | - | TRBJ2-3 | TRBV5-1 | 17 | -
CASSYLGTVITYEQYF | TGTGCCAGCAGTTACTTGGGGACAGTAATCACCTACGAGCAGTACTTC | once | TRBJ2-7 | TRBV6-6 | 16 | TRBD1
CASSQGRSSVYEQYF | TGCGCCAGCAGCCAAGGGAGGTCCAGCGTGTACGAGCAGTACTTC | - | TRBJ2-7 | TRBV4-3 | 15 | -
CASSFPAGRGGANVLTF | TGTGCCAGCAGCTTCCCAGCGGGACGGGGTGGGGCCAACGTCCTGACTTTC | - | TRBJ2-6 | TRBV7-9 | 17 | TRBD2
CASAPSPRSSGNTIYF | TGTGCCAGCGCGCCCTCCCCAAGGAGCTCTGGAAACACCATATATTTT | - | TRBJ1-3 | TRBV27 | 16 | -
CASGALAGLTDTQYF | TGTGCCAGTGGGGCACTAGCGGGCCTCACAGATACGCAGTATTTT | - | TRBJ2-3 | TRBV28 | 15 | TRBD2
CASSEQGAAGELFF | TGCGCCAGCAGCGAACAGGGGGCCGCCGGGGAGCTGTTTTTT | - | TRBJ2-2 | TRBV5-1 | 14 | TRBD1
CASGSRQGPYEQYF | TGTGCCAGTGGTTCTCGGCAGGGTCCCTACGAGCAGTACTTC | once | TRBJ2-7 | TRBV19 | 14 | -
CSAGSWPDITF | TGCAGTGCAGGGTCGTGGCCAGACATCACCTTC | - | TRBJ1-2 | TRBV20-1 | 11 | -
CASSFTGDSNQPQHF | TGTGCCAGCAGCTTTACAGGGGATAGCAATCAGCCCCAGCATTTT | few | TRBJ1-5 | TRBV7-9 | 15 | TRBD1
CASSLRGTSGTDTQYF | TGTGCCAGCAGCTTGAGGGGGACTAGCGGCACAGATACGCAGTATTTT | - | TRBJ2-3 | TRBV5-6 | 16 | TRBD2
CASSLGLLGLTDTQYF | TGCGCCAGCAGCTTAGGGTTGTTGGGTTTGACAGATACGCAGTATTTT | - | TRBJ2-3 | TRBV5-1 | 16 | -
CASSLGRPPYEQYF | TGTGCCAGCAGTTTGGGACGGCCACCCTACGAGCAGTACTTC | - | TRBJ2-7 | TRBV28 | 14 | -
CASSGTSGRAGGSEQYF | TGTGCCAGCAGTGGAACTAGCGGGAGGGCTGGGGGGTCCGAGCAGTACTTC | - | TRBJ2-7 | TRBV2 | 17 | TRBD2
CASSQTPDPFYEQYF | TGCGCCAGCAGCCAGACCCCCGATCCGTTCTACGAGCAGTACTTC | - | TRBJ2-7 | TRBV4-1 | 15 | -
CASSQDSSASGYYEQYF | TGCGCCAGCAGCCAAGATAGTTCCGCTAGCGGGTACTACGAGCAGTACTTC | - | TRBJ2-7 | TRBV4-1 | 17 | TRBD2
CASSPSWSLSQGNEAFF | TGTGCCAGCAGCCCTTCTTGGAGCCTAAGCCAGGGGAACGAAGCTTTCTTT | - | TRBJ1-1 | TRBV21-1 | 17 | -
CASSLSTGPSGELFF | TGTGCCAGCAGCTTAAGTACAGGGCCGAGCGGGGAGCTGTTTTTT | - | TRBJ2-2 | TRBV7-7 | 15 | -
CASSLGTSGFQETQYF | TGCGCCAGCAGCTTGGGGACTAGCGGATTCCAAGAGACCCAGTACTTC | - | TRBJ2-5 | TRBV5-1 | 16 | TRBD2
CASSGISRGGTDTQYF | TGCGCCAGTAGCGGGATAAGTCGGGGCGGAACAGATACGCAGTATTTT | - | TRBJ2-3 | TRBV10-1 | 16 | TRBD2
CAIGGINQPQHF | TGTGCCATCGGGGGGATAAATCAGCCCCAGCATTTT | - | TRBJ1-5 | TRBV10-3 | 12 | -
CSVLYRVGLRASTDTQYF | TGCAGCGTCCTATACCGGGTAGGACTGCGTGCTAGCACAGATACGCAGTATTTT | - | TRBJ2-3 | TRBV29-1 | 18 | -
CSVITGAETQYF | TGCAGCGTTATAACAGGGGCGGAGACCCAGTACTTC | - | TRBJ2-5 | TRBV29-1 | 12 | TRBD1
CASSWTGVAKNIQYF | TGTGCCAGCAGCTGGACAGGGGTAGCCAAAAACATTCAGTACTTC | - | TRBJ2-4 | TRBV11-2 | 15 | TRBD1
CASSISRQDTQYF | TGTGCCAGTAGTATATCAAGGCAAGATACGCAGTATTTT | - | TRBJ2-3 | TRBV19 | 13 | -
CASSPKGTSDHEQYF | TGCGCCAGCAGCCCCAAGGGGACTAGCGATCACGAGCAGTACTTC | - | TRBJ2-7 | TRBV5-1 | 15 | TRBD2
CASSKWGTGFDEQYF | TGTGCCAGCAGCAAATGGGGGACAGGGTTCGACGAGCAGTACTTC | - | TRBJ2-7 | TRBV7-2 | 15 | TRBD1
CASSLGSSGRGLYEQYF | TGTGCCAGCAGCTTAGGCTCCAGCGGGAGGGGTCTCTACGAGCAGTACTTC | - | TRBJ2-7 | TRBV7-2 | 17 | TRBD2
CAWSVSSGRYEQFF | TGTGCCTGGAGTGTATCTAGCGGGAGATATGAGCAGTTCTTC | - | TRBJ2-1 | TRBV30 | 14 | TRBD2
CSARDEGPQHF | TGCAGTGCTAGAGACGAGGGACCCCAGCATTTT | once | TRBJ1-5 | TRBV20-1 | 11 | -
CASSPGQTTIYGYTF | TGTGCCAGCAGCCCAGGACAAACGACCATTTATGGCTACACCTTC | - | TRBJ1-2 | TRBV7-9 | 15 | -
CASSLRAGVWETQYF | TGTGCCAGCAGCTTAAGGGCAGGTGTATGGGAGACCCAGTACTTC | - | TRBJ2-5 | TRBV7-2 | 15 | -
CASSIRATFANEQFF | TGTGCCAGTAGTATTAGGGCGACGTTTGCGAATGAGCAGTTCTTC | - | TRBJ2-1 | TRBV19 | 15 | -
CASSLRSRETQYF | TGTGCCAGCAGCTTAAGGTCCAGAGAGACCCAGTACTTC | - | TRBJ2-5 | TRBV7-3 | 13 | -
CASSLLGQGNYGYTF | TGTGCCAGCAGCTTGTTGGGACAGGGTAACTATGGCTACACCTTC | - | TRBJ1-2 | TRBV5-6 | 15 | TRBD1
CASSQTQGSSYEQYF | TGTGCCAGCAGCCAAACCCAGGGGTCCTCTTACGAGCAGTACTTC | - | TRBJ2-7 | TRBV7-9 | 15 | -
CSVADGTDTQYF | TGCAGCGTCGCCGACGGGACGGATACGCAGTATTTT | - | TRBJ2-3 | TRBV29-1 | 12 | -
CASARAGGLNQPQHF | TGTGCCTCCGCGAGGGCAGGGGGGCTGAATCAGCCCCAGCATTTT | - | TRBJ1-5 | TRBV30 | 15 | TRBD1
CASSSGQNYGYTF | TGTGCCAGCAGCTCGGGACAGAACTATGGCTACACCTTC | - | TRBJ1-2 | TRBV27 | 13 | TRBD1
CASSLVGWGTEAFF | TGTGCCAGCAGCTTAGTTGGCTGGGGTACTGAAGCTTTCTTT | - | TRBJ1-1 | TRBV7-2 | 14 | -
CASSDSRGLSGNTIYF | TGCGCCAGCAGTGATTCCAGGGGGCTATCTGGAAACACCATATATTTT | - | TRBJ1-3 | TRBV10-1 | 16 | TRBD1
CASSLFQGYYGYTF | TGTGCCAGCAGTTTATTCCAGGGCTACTATGGCTACACCTTC | - | TRBJ1-2 | TRBV28 | 14 | -
CASSYRGYGYTF | TGTGCCAGCAGTTACCGCGGCTATGGCTACACCTTC | - | TRBJ1-2 | TRBV6-6 | 12 | -
CASSEGARPVNEQFF | TGCGCCAGCAGTGAGGGGGCCCGCCCGGTCAATGAGCAGTTCTTC | - | TRBJ2-1 | TRBV10-1 | 15 | -
CASSFGTANTGELFF | TGCGCCAGCAGCTTCGGGACCGCGAACACCGGGGAGCTGTTTTTT | - | TRBJ2-2 | TRBV5-1 | 15 | -
CASSPNNEQFF | TGTGCCAGCTCACCGAACAATGAGCAGTTCTTC | - | TRBJ2-1 | TRBV18 | 11 | -
CSERTASTDTQYF | TGCAGCGAGCGGACAGCTAGCACAGATACGCAGTATTTT | - | TRBJ2-3 | TRBV29-1 | 13 | -
CALSRGQGASEQFF | TGTGCCCTAAGTCGAGGACAGGGGGCTAGTGAGCAGTTCTTC | - | TRBJ2-1 | TRBV10-3 | 14 | TRBD1
CATIGQAAAQETQYF | TGTGCCACTATCGGCCAGGCCGCCGCGCAAGAGACCCAGTACTTC | - | TRBJ2-5 | TRBV28 | 15 | -
CASSPQTRLTGELFF | TGTGCCAGCTCACCACAGACTAGGCTCACCGGGGAGCTGTTTTTT | - | TRBJ2-2 | TRBV18 | 15 | -
CASMGTGSGNIQYF | TGTGCCAGCATGGGGACAGGGTCCGGAAACATTCAGTACTTC | - | TRBJ2-4 | TRBV2 | 14 | TRBD1
CASSPTTGARETQYF | TGTGCCAGCAGTCCAACCACAGGGGCTCGGGAGACCCAGTACTTC | - | TRBJ2-5 | TRBV28 | 15 | TRBD1
CASSPTGSGEQFF | TGTGCCAGCAGCCCCACAGGGTCGGGGGAGCAGTTCTTC | - | TRBJ2-1 | TRBV7-3 | 13 | -